The present T cell receptor beta chain was sequenced within a study of monozygotic twins with inflammatory bowel disease. Germline assignment: CDR1 SGHRS and CDR2 YFSETQ. The CDR3 runs 12 residues. Notes on this clonotype: Its antigen is unknown.

Whole-study results and caveats: The co-twins with IBD showed lower TCRbeta diversity (inverse Simpson) than their healthy siblings. Immunosuppressive treatment differences may have increased patient repertoire variability.

Each UMI, carrying a 6-nucleotide sample barcode, came from template switching. TCRdb reprocessed the 5' RACE reads; each CDR3 protein has one entry and no DNA is given. Reported are 150,000 to 200,000 distinct CDR3 sequences; the ten largest clones contain less than 7.5%. This clonotype originated in a human donor with ulcerative colitis or Crohn's disease, or a healthy co-twin of an affected twin (not recorded which). Sequences were obtained from blood. The chain combines TRBV5-1 with TRBJ1-1. CDR3 residues: CASRPYNTEAFF.